This T cell receptor beta chain comes out of a study of T cell responses to AZD1222 COVID-19 vaccine. Overall study findings and caveats: CD4 TCRs covered the whole spike, strongest at regions 160-218 and 743-854. The donor cohort was predominantly white British with a female majority, and clonal diversity may have been underestimated.

The method was immunoSEQ multiplex PCR; TCRdb's version includes in-frame clones alone and lacks a portion of them. The profile shows 77,000 or so clones, about nine tenths of them singletons. A remark on this clone: What it binds is unknown.

The specimen was peripheral blood, collected 28 days after the second AZD1222 dose. The TCR originated in an adult who received the AZD1222 COVID-19 vaccine.

The CDR3 DNA is TGTGCCAGCAGCACCGGGGTATCCTACGAGCAGTACTTC. The encoded protein is CASSTGVSYEQYF. V and J are TRBV11-2 and TRBJ2-7, with a possible D match to TRBD2 (5 bases). Trimming took 5 bases from V and 1 from J, leaving 9 bases between them. Germline CDR1 and CDR2: SGHAT and FQNNGV. The CDR3 runs 13 residues.